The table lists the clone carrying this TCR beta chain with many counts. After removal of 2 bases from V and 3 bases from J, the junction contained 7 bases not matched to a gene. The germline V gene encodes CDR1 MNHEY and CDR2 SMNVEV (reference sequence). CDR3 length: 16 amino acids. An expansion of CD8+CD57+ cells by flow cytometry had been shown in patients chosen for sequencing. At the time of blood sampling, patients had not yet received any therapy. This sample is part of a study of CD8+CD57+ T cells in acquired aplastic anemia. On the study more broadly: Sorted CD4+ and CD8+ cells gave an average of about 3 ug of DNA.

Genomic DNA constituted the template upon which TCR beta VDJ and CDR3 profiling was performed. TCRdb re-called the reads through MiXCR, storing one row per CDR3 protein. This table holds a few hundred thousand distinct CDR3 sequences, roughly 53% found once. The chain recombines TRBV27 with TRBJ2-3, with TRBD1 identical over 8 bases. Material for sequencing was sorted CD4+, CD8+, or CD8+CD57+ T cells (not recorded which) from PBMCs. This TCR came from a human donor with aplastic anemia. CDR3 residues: CASSLLGTGGTDTQYF. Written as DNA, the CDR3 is TGTGCCAGCAGTTTACTGGGGACAGGCGGGACAGATACGCAGTATTTT.